This is a list of T cell receptor beta chains from one sample in a study of cytomegalovirus exposure and HLA in healthy donors. Measured with immunoSEQ multiplex PCR; TCRdb has only the in-frame clones, and not every one. Among around 150,000 clones listed, 60% to 80% were seen once. Source material: PBMCs. These TCRs come from a woman aged 45-60 years in good health and CMV-seropositive. Each CDR3 is given with its conserved first and last residue. Fields, in order: J gene, D gene, clone size, V gene, CDR3 DNA, CDR3 protein. A D gene is named only where the DNA matches it firmly. Not all rows give a size; the values are once, few, many and, for expanded clones, a class.

j_call: TRBJ2-3; d_call: TRBD1; clone_size: -; v_call: TRBV4-3; cdr3_nt: TGCGCCAGCAGCCAGTGGACAGGGGGCGATCATACGCAGTATTTT; cdr3_aa: CASSQWTGGDHTQYF
j_call: TRBJ1-5; d_call: TRBD1; clone_size: -; v_call: TRBV10-3; cdr3_nt: TGTGCCATCAGTGAGGGACAGGGCTCCGGACAGCCCCAGCATTTT; cdr3_aa: CAISEGQGSGQPQHF
j_call: TRBJ1-5; d_call: TRBD1; clone_size: -; v_call: TRBV6-1; cdr3_nt: TGTGCCAGCAGTGAGACCCCAGGGGGCAACCAGCCCCAGCATTTT; cdr3_aa: CASSETPGGNQPQHF
j_call: TRBJ1-1; d_call: -; clone_size: -; v_call: TRBV5-4; cdr3_nt: TGTGCCAGCAGCGCGGACACAAAGAACACTGAAGCTTTCTTT; cdr3_aa: CASSADTKNTEAFF
j_call: TRBJ1-2; d_call: -; clone_size: -; v_call: TRBV28; cdr3_nt: TGTGCCAGCAGCCCCGGGGGGGCCACGGGTGGCTACACCTTC; cdr3_aa: CASSPGGATGGYTF
j_call: TRBJ1-1; d_call: -; clone_size: -; v_call: TRBV2; cdr3_nt: TGTGCCAGCAGTGGGGGGACACCGAATGAAGCTTTCTTT; cdr3_aa: CASSGGTPNEAFF
j_call: TRBJ2-1; d_call: TRBD2; clone_size: -; v_call: TRBV7-2; cdr3_nt: TGTGCCAGCAGCCCCTTAGCGGGAGGGCTGGGAGAGCAGTTCTTC; cdr3_aa: CASSPLAGGLGEQFF
j_call: TRBJ2-7; d_call: TRBD1; clone_size: -; v_call: TRBV4-2; cdr3_nt: TGTGCCAGCAGCCAAGATACAGGGGAATTCTACGAGCAGTACTTC; cdr3_aa: CASSQDTGEFYEQYF
j_call: TRBJ1-4; d_call: -; clone_size: -; v_call: TRBV4-1; cdr3_nt: TGCGCCAGCAGCCTACACCAGCGAAAACTGTTTTTT; cdr3_aa: CASSLHQRKLFF
j_call: TRBJ1-5; d_call: -; clone_size: -; v_call: TRBV14; cdr3_nt: TGTGCCAGCAGCCAAGGACCAGGTCAGCCCCAGCATTTT; cdr3_aa: CASSQGPGQPQHF
j_call: TRBJ1-3; d_call: TRBD1; clone_size: -; v_call: TRBV10-3; cdr3_nt: TGTGCCATCAGTGGCACTCTGGGACAGCCACTCTCTGGAAACACCATATATTTT; cdr3_aa: CAISGTLGQPLSGNTIYF
j_call: TRBJ2-5; d_call: TRBD2; clone_size: once; v_call: TRBV9; cdr3_nt: TGTGCCAGCAGCGTAGCTACATCCGGGGGAGGGGAGACCCAGTACTTC; cdr3_aa: CASSVATSGGGETQYF
j_call: TRBJ2-1; d_call: -; clone_size: -; v_call: TRBV4-1; cdr3_nt: TGCGCCAGCAGCCATCAGCGGTCTCGCTCCTACAATGAGCAGTTCTTC; cdr3_aa: CASSHQRSRSYNEQFF
j_call: TRBJ1-2; d_call: TRBD1; clone_size: -; v_call: TRBV6-5; cdr3_nt: TGTGCCAGCAGCGGGACAGGGGGTGGCTACACCTTC; cdr3_aa: CASSGTGGGYTF
j_call: TRBJ2-2; d_call: TRBD2; clone_size: few; v_call: TRBV2; cdr3_nt: TGTGCCAGCAGGGGGACTAGCGGGTCCGCCGCGAACACCGGGGAGCTGTTTTTT; cdr3_aa: CASRGTSGSAANTGELFF
j_call: TRBJ1-1; d_call: -; clone_size: -; v_call: TRBV5-1; cdr3_nt: TGCGCCAGCAGCTTGTCCCAGGGGTCGAACACTGAAGCTTTCTTT; cdr3_aa: CASSLSQGSNTEAFF
j_call: TRBJ2-4; d_call: -; clone_size: few; v_call: TRBV5-6; cdr3_nt: TGTGCCAGCACCGCTCACAGGGAGCCCAAAAACATTCAGTACTTC; cdr3_aa: CASTAHREPKNIQYF
j_call: TRBJ2-1; d_call: -; clone_size: -; v_call: TRBV13; cdr3_nt: TGTGCCAGCAGCTCTCGCCGGAGCGACGTCTACAATGAGCAGTTCTTC; cdr3_aa: CASSSRRSDVYNEQFF
j_call: TRBJ1-5; d_call: TRBD1; clone_size: -; v_call: TRBV30; cdr3_nt: TGTGCCTGGAGTGTTTTTACAGGGGGTCAGCCCCAGCATTTT; cdr3_aa: CAWSVFTGGQPQHF
j_call: TRBJ1-2; d_call: -; clone_size: -; v_call: TRBV5-5; cdr3_nt: TGTGCCAGCAGCTTGGACCACAGATTAATATATGGCTACACCTTC; cdr3_aa: CASSLDHRLIYGYTF